This TCR beta chain was found in a study of blood T cell repertoires in COVID-19. The wider study: COVID-19 samples collected from the United States, Italy and Spain covered acute and convalescent phases. T cells, B-cell-depleted T cells, or PBMCs provided the cDNA or gDNA that served as material.

The CDR3 totals 17 residues. The germline V gene encodes CDR1 LGHNA and CDR2 YNFKEQ. The V end was cut by 4 bases, the J end by 5 bases, with 23 bases between. Seattle participants joined during active infection and were tracked over time. In the study's own analysis: Estimated nucleated cell counts came from reference gene primer amplification. Profiling relied on immunoSEQ multiplex PCR, and the TCRdb table lists in-frame clones only, not all of them. From that table come the V and J calls and clone size; the DNA was used to work out D and trimming. The sample lists under 400,000 clones; about nine tenths were seen once.

This TCR was sampled from a woman aged 25 to 39 with COVID-19, enrolled during active disease. The chain has TRBV4-2 and TRBJ1-2, with D possibly being TRBD1 (6 bases). The sample consisted of peripheral blood. The CDR3 DNA follows: TGTGCCAGCAGCCCCCTGGGGGGGACCGGGACAATATATGGCTACACCTTC. Protein product: CASSPLGGTGTIYGYTF.